The TCR beta chain described here comes from a study of blood T cells in healthy people across ages. Study context: About one barcoded beta molecule per two T cells was captured by template switching.

It was with a sample-barcoded 5' primer and a J-beta primer mix that a second PCR of roughly 7 to 12 cycles was run. TCRdb called the 5' RACE reads again in MiXCR, with one record for every CDR3 protein. The sample includes roughly 1,500,000 distinct CDR3 sequences, roughly 32% seen only once; the top ten take around 10%. Caucasian, healthy and from Russia, the donors were aged between roughly 6 and 95. Per sample, extraction of total RNA gave at least 6 micrograms in every case. This CDR3 has 16 amino acids. Trimming stripped 2 bases from V and 6 bases from J, with 18 bases between. CDR1 and CDR2 from the germline V gene are WSHSY and SAAADI.

The source is a woman under 40 in good health. The chain links TRBV10-2 to TRBJ2-3; the D gene is possibly TRBD2 (6 bases). The material sequenced was blood. Here the CDR3 reads CASSEPSVGGLDTQYF. Here the CDR3 DNA reads TGCGCCAGCAGTGAGCCCAGCGTGGGGGGTTTGGATACGCAGTATTTT.